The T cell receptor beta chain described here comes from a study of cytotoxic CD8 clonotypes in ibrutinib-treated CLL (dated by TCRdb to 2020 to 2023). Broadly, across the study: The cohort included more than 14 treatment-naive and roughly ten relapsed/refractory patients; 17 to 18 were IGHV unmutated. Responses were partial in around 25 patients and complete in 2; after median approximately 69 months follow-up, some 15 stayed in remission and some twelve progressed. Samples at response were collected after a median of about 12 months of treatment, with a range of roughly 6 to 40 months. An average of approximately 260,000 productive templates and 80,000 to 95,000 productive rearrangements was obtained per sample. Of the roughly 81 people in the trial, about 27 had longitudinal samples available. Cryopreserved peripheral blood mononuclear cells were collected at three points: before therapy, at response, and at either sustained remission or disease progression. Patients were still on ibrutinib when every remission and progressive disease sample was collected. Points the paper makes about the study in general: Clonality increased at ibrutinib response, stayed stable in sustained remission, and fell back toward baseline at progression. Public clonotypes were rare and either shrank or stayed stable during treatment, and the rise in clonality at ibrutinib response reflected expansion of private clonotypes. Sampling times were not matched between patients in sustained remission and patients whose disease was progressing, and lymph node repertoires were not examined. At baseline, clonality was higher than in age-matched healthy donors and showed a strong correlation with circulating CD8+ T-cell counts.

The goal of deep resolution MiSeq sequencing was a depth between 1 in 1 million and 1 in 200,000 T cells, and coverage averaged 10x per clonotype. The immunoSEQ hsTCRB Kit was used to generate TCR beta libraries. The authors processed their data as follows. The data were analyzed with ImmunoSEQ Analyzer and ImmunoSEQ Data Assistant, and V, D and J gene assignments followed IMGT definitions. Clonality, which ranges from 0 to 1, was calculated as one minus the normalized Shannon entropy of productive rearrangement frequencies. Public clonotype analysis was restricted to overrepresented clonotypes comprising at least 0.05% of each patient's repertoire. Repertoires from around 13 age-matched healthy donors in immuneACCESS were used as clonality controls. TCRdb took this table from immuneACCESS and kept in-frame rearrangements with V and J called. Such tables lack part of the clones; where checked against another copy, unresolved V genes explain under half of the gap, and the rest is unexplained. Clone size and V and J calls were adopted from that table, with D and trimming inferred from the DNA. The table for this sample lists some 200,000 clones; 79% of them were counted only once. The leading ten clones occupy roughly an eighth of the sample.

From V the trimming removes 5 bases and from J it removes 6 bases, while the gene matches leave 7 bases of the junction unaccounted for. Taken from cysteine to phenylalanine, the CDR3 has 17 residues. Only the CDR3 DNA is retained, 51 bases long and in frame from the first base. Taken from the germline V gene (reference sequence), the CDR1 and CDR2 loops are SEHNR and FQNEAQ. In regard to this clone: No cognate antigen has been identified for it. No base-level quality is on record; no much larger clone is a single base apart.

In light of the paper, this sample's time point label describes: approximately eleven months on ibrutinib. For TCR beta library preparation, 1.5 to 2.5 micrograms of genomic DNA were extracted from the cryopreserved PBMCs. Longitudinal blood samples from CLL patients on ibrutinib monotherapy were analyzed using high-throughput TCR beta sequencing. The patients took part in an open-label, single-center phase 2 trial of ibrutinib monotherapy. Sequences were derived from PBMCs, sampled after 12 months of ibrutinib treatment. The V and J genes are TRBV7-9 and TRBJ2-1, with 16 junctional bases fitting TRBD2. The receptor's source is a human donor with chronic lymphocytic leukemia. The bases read TGTGCCAGCAGCATAGGGACTAGCGGGAGGGCAATCAATGAGCAGTTCTTC. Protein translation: CASSIGTSGRAINEQFF.